This is a list of T cell receptor beta chains from one sample in a study of vaccination and CD4 T cells after COVID-19. One entry per CDR3 protein results from TCRdb running MiXCR on the PCR reads. The repertoire holds about 3,900 distinct CDR3 sequences, with under 30% as singletons. Their target antigens are unknown. The material sequenced was CD4+ T cells from blood, cultured in vitro. The receptors originated from a human donor in good health. The CDR3 runs from the conserved cysteine through the conserved F or W. The D gene is left open where the match is weak. For some rows the clone size is stated as once, few or many, or as a class when expanded; others skip it.

abundance,d_gene,j_gene,v_gene,CDR3aa,CDR3nt
few,TRBD2,TRBJ2-3,TRBV5-4,CASKILAGGSTDTQYF,TGTGCCAGCAAAATATTAGCGGGAGGGAGCACAGATACGCAGTATTTT
NA,NA,TRBJ2-7,TRBV4-1,CASSQGVGGLSYEQYF,TGCGCCAGCAGCCAAGGGGTCGGGGGGCTCTCCTACGAGCAGTACTTC
few,NA,TRBJ1-5,TRBV19,CASSIRPNPGGNQPQHF,TGTGCCAGTAGTATCCGCCCCAACCCGGGCGGCAATCAGCCCCAGCATTTT
NA,NA,TRBJ2-1,TRBV28,CASRPRMGPYNEQFF,TGTGCCAGCAGACCTAGGATGGGCCCCTACAATGAGCAGTTCTTC
NA,TRBD1,TRBJ2-7,TRBV6-2/TRBV6-3,CASRVQGAREQYF,TGTGCCAGCAGGGTACAGGGGGCAAGGGAGCAGTACTTC
few,NA,TRBJ2-2,TRBV4-2,CASSQAWGLGGELFF,TGTGCCAGCAGCCAGGCGTGGGGGCTGGGCGGGGAGCTGTTTTTT
NA,NA,TRBJ2-7,TRBV5-1,CASSLGTALSYEQYF,TGCGCCAGCAGCTTGGGGACAGCCCTATCCTACGAGCAGTACTTC
NA,NA,TRBJ2-5,TRBV30,CAWSLAFQETQYF,TGTGCCTGGAGTCTGGCTTTCCAAGAGACCCAGTACTTC
NA,NA,TRBJ1-5,TRBV6-5,CASSYRDNQPQHF,TGTGCCAGCAGTTACAGGGATAATCAGCCCCAGCATTTT
few,NA,TRBJ2-1,TRBV7-7,CASSLAQGRNEQFF,TGTGCTAGCAGCTTAGCTCAGGGGAGGAATGAGCAGTTCTTC
NA,NA,TRBJ2-6,TRBV5-6,CASSSTGSGANVLTF,TGTGCCAGCAGCTCGACAGGCTCTGGGGCCAACGTCCTGACTTTC
few,NA,TRBJ2-7,TRBV27,CASSSRGLGHEQYF,TGTGCCAGCAGTTCCCGGGGGCTCGGGCACGAGCAGTACTTC
medium-sized,TRBD1,TRBJ1-2,TRBV6-5,CASSSRQGSYTF,TGTGCCAGCAGTTCTCGACAGGGTAGCTACACCTTC
few,TRBD1,TRBJ1-2,TRBV20-1,CSARGGTGRGSNYGYTF,TGCAGTGCTAGAGGGGGGACAGGGCGGGGGTCTAACTATGGCTACACCTTC
few,TRBD1,TRBJ2-7,TRBV6-1,CASSRSAGQGHEQYF,TGTGCCAGCAGCCGAAGCGCGGGACAGGGCCACGAGCAGTACTTC
few,NA,TRBJ2-2,TRBV6-1,CASSSGLNTGELFF,TGTGCCAGCAGTAGCGGGTTGAACACCGGGGAGCTGTTTTTT
NA,NA,TRBJ1-6,TRBV2,CASSEEPPNSPLHF,TGTGCCAGCAGTGAAGAGCCCCCTAATTCACCCCTCCACTTT
few,NA,TRBJ2-1,TRBV6-2/TRBV6-3,CASSYSSRGRGSYNEQFF,TGTGCCAGCAGTTACTCGAGTAGGGGGCGGGGGTCCTACAATGAGCAGTTCTTC
few,NA,TRBJ1-2,TRBV4-3,CASSQETGTYGYTF,TGCGCCAGCAGCCAAGAGACTGGAACTTATGGCTACACCTTC
once,NA,TRBJ2-7,TRBV30,CAWNRPEIYEQYF,TGTGCCTGGAACAGACCAGAAATTTACGAGCAGTACTTC
few,TRBD2,TRBJ2-1,TRBV20-1,CSASRAGANNEQFF,TGCAGTGCTAGTCGCGCGGGAGCCAACAATGAGCAGTTCTTC
medium-sized,NA,TRBJ1-2,TRBV7-2,CASSLAGSNYGYTF,TGTGCCAGCAGCTTAGCGGGCAGCAACTATGGCTACACCTTC
NA,NA,TRBJ2-3,TRBV5-1,CASTLAGFTDTQYF,TGCGCCAGCACCCTGGCGGGATTCACAGATACGCAGTATTTT
NA,NA,TRBJ2-4,TRBV20-1,CSANWGGSKNIQYF,TGCAGTGCCAACTGGGGTGGGTCCAAAAACATTCAGTACTTC
few,TRBD2,TRBJ2-1,TRBV7-9,CASSMALAEAYNEQFF,TGTGCCAGCAGCATGGCGCTAGCGGAAGCCTACAATGAGCAGTTCTTC
few,NA,TRBJ2-3,TRBV28,CASSRAGVSTDTQYF,TGTGCCAGCAGTCGGGCAGGGGTAAGCACAGATACGCAGTATTTT
large,NA,TRBJ1-2,TRBV28,CASSSDSGYTF,TGTGCCAGCAGTTCGGACAGTGGCTACACCTTC
few,TRBD1,TRBJ2-2,TRBV24-1,CATSDARTGGPGELFF,TGTGCCACCAGTGATGCCCGGACAGGCGGTCCCGGGGAGCTGTTTTTT
NA,NA,TRBJ2-7,TRBV30,CAWSECTGGAAGDYEQYF,TGTGCCTGGAGTGAGTGCACAGGGGGTGCGGCGGGGGACTACGAGCAGTACTTC